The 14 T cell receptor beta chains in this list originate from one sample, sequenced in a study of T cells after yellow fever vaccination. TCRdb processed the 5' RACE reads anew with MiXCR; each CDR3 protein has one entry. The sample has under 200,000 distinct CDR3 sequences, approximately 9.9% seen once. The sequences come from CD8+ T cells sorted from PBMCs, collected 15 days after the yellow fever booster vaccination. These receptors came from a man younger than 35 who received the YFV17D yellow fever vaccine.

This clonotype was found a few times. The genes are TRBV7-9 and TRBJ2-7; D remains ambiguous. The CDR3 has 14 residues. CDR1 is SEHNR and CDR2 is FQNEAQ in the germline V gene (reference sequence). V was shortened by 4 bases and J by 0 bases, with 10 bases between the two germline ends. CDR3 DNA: TGTGCCAGCAGCTCGCCAGAGAGCTCCTACGAGCAGTACGTC. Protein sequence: CASSSPESSYEQYV.

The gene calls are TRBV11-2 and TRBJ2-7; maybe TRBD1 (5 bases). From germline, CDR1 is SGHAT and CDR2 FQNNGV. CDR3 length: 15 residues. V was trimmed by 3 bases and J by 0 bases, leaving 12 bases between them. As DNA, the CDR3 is TGTGCCAGCAGCTTTCAGGGTTGGGGCTCCTACGAGCAGTACTTC. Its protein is CASSFQGWGSYEQYF.

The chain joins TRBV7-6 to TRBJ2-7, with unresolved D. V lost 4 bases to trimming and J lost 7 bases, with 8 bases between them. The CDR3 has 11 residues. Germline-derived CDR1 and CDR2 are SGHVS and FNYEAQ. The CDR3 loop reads CASSSRREQYF. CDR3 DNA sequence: TGTGCCAGCAGCTCGCGACGGGAGCAGTACTTC.

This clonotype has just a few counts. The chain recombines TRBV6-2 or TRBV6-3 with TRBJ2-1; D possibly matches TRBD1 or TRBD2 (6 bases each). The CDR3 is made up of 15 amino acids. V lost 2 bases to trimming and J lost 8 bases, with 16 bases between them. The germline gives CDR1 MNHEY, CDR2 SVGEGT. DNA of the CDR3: TGTGCCAGCAGTTACCGCCTAGGGGGGTTCGATGAGCAGTTCTTC. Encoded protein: CASSYRLGGFDEQFF.

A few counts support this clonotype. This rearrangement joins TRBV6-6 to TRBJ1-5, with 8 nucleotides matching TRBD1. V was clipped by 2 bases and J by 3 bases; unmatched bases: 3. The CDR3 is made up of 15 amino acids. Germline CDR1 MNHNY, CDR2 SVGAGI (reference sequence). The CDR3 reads CASSYPGQVNQPQHF. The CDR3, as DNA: TGTGCCAGCAGTTACCCGGGACAGGTCAATCAGCCCCAGCATTTT.

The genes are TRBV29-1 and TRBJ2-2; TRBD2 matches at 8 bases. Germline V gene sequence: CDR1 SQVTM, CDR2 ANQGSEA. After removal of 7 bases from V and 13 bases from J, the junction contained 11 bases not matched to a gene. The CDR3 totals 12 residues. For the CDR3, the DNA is TGCAGCGCAGAGACTAGCGCCCTGGGGCTGTTTTTT. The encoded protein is CSAETSALGLFF.

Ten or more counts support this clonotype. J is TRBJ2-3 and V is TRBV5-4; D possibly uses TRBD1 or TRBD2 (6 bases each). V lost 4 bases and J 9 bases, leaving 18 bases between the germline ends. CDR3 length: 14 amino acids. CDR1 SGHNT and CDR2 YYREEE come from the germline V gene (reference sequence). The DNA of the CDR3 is TGTGCCAGCAGCCCGAGGGGGGAGATAGGCACGCAGTATTTT. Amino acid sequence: CASSPRGEIGTQYF.

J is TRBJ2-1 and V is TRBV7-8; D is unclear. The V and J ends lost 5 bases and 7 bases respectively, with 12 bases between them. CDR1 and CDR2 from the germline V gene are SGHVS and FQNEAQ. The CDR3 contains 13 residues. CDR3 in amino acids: CASSPAEGNEQFF. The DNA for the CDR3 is TGTGCCAGCAGCCCGGCCGAAGGGAATGAGCAGTTCTTC.

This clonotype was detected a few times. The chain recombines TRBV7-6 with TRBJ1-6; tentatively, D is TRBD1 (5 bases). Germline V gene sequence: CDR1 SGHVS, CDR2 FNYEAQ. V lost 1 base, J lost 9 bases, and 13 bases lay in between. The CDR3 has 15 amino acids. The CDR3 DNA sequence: TGTGCCAGCAGCTTAGAGTCGGGGGGTTTTTCACCCCTCCACTTT. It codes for CASSLESGGFSPLHF.

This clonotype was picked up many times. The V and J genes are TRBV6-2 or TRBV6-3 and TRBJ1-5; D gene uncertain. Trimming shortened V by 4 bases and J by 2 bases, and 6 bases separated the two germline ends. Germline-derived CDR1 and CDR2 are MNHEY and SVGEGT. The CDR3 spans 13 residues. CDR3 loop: CASSLLGNQPQHF. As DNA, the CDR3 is TGTGCCAGCAGTTTACTGGGCAATCAGCCCCAGCATTTT.

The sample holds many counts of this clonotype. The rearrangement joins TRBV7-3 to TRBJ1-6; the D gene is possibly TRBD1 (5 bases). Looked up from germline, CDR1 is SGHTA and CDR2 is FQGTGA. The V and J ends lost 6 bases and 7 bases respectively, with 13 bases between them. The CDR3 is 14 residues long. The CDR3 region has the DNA TGTGCCAGCAGTCATGGGACGTGGAATTCACCCCTCCACTTT. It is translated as CASSHGTWNSPLHF. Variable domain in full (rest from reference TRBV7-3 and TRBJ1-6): GAGVSQTPSNKVTEKGKYVELRCDPISGHTALYWYRQSLGQGPEFLIYFQGTGAADDSGLPNDRFFAVRPEGSVSTLKIQRTERGDSAVYLCASSHGTWNSPLHFGNGTRLTVT.

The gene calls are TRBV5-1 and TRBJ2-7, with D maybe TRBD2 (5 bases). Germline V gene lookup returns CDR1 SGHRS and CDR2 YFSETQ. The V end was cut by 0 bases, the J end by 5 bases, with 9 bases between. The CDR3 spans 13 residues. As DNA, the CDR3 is TGCGCCAGCAGCTTGGGGCCCGGGGACGAGCAGTACGTC. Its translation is CASSLGPGDEQYV.

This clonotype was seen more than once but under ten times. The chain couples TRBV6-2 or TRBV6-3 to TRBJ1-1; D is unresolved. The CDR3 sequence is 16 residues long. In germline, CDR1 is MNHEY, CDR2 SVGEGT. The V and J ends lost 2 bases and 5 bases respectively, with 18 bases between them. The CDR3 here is CASSYEGIGFWTEAFF. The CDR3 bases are TGTGCCAGCAGTTACGAGGGTATCGGCTTTTGGACTGAAGCTTTCTTT.

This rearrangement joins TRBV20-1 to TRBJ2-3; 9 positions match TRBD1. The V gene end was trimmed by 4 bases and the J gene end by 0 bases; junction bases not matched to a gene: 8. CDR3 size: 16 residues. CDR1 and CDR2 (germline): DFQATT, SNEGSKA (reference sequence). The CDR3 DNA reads TGCAGTGCTACCCGGACAGGGGACCCTAGCACAGATACGCAGTATTTT. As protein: CSATRTGDPSTDTQYF.